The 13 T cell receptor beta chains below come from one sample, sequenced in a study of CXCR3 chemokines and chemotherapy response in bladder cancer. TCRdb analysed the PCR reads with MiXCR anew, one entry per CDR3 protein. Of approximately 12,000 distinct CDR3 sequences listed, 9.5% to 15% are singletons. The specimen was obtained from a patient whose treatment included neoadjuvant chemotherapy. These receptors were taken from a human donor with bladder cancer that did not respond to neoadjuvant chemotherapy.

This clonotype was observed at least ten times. CDR3 nucleotide sequence: TGTGCCAGTAGGGTGGGTTCGGCGGCCCTCGCTATGAACACTGAAGCTTTCTTT. Amino acid sequence: CASRVGSAALAMNTEAFF. V usage is TRBV19 and J usage is TRBJ1-1, with D hard to call. Germline V gene data show CDR1 as LNHDA and CDR2 as SQIVND (reference sequence). V dropped 6 bases and J dropped 0 bases, with 23 bases sitting between them. The CDR3 consists of 18 residues.

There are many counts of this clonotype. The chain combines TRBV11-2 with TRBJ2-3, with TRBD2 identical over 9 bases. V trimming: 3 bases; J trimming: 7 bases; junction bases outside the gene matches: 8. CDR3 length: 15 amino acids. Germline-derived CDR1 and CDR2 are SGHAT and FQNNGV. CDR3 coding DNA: TGTGCCAGCAGCTTGGGACTAGCTTCTCCGCATACGCAGTATTTT. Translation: CASSLGLASPHTQYF.

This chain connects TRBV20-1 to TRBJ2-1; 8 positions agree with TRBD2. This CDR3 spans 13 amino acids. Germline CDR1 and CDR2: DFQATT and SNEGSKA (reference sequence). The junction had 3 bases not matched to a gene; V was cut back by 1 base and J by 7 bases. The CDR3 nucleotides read TGCAGTGCTAGAGGCGGCGGGAGGAATGAGCAGTTCTTC. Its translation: CSARGGGRNEQFF.

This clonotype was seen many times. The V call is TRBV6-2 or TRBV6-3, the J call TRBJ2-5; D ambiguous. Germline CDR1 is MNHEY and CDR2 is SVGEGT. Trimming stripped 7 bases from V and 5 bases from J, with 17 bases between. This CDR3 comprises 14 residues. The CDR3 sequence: CASTSVTTWETQYF. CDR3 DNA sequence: TGTGCCAGCACCTCCGTGACCACTTGGGAGACCCAGTACTTC.

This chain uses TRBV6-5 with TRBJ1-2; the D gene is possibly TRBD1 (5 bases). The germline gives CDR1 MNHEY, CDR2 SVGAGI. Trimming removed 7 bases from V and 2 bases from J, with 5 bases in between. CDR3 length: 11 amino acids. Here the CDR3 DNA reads TGTGCCAGCACAGGGAACTATGGCTACACCTTC. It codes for CASTGNYGYTF.

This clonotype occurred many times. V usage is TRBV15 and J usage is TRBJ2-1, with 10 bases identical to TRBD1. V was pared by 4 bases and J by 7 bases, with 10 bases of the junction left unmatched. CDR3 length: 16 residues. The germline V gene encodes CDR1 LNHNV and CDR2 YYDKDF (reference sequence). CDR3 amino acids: CATSTGQGGVTNEQFF. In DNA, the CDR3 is TGTGCCACCAGCACCGGACAGGGGGGAGTCACAAATGAGCAGTTCTTC.

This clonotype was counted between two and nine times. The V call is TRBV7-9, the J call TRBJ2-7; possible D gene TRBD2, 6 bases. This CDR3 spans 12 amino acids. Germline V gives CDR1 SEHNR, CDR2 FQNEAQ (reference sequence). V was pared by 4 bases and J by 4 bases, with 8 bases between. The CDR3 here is CASSSGVYEQYF. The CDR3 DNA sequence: TGTGCCAGCAGCTCGGGAGTTTACGAGCAGTACTTC.

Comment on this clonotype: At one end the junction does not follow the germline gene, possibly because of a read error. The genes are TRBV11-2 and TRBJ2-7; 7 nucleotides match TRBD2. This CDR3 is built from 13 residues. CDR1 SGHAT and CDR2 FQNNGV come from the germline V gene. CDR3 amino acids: CASRLAGSYEQYF. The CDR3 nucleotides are TGTGCCAGCAGGTTAGCGGGTTCCTACGAGCAGTACTTC.

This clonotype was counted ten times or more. CDR3 sequence: CASSLGLGGGGTEAFF. The CDR3, as DNA: TGTGCCAGCAGTTTAGGATTGGGTGGAGGGGGCACTGAAGCTTTCTTT. V usage is TRBV12-3 or TRBV12-4 and J usage is TRBJ1-1, with D tentatively TRBD1 (6 bases). This CDR3 comprises 16 residues. The V end was cut by 1 base, the J end by 4 bases, with 16 bases between.

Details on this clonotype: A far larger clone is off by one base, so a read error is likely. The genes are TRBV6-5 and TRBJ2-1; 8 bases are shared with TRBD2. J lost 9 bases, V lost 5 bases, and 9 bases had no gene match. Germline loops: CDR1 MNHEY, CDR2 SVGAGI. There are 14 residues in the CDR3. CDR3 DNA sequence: TGTGCCAGCAGTCCCTCCGGACTAGCTATTGAGCAGTTCTTC. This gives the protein CASSPSGLAIEQFF.

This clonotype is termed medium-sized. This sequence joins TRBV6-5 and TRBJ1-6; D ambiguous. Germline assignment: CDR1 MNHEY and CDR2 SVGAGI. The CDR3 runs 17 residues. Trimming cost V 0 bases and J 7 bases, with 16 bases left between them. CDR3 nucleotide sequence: TGTGCCAGCAGTTACTCGATGATAGGGCTCACCAATTCACCCCTCCACTTT. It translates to CASSYSMIGLTNSPLHF.

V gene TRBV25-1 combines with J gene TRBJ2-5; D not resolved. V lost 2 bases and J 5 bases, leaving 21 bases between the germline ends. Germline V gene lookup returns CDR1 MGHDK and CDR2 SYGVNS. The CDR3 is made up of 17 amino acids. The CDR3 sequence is CASSEQLGPLPMETQYF. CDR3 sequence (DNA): TGTGCCAGCAGTGAACAGTTAGGTCCCCTCCCGATGGAGACCCAGTACTTC.

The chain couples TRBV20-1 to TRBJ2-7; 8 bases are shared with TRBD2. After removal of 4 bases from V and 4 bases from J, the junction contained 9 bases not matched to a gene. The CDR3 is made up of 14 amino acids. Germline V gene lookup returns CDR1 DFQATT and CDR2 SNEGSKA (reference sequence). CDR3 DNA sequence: TGCAGTGCTACAGGCGGGGCGGGAGGATACGAGCAGTACTTC. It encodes CSATGGAGGYEQYF.